These T cell receptor beta chains were read from a single sample in a study of blood T cell repertoires in COVID-19. Assay: immunoSEQ multiplex PCR; the TCRdb copy retains only in-frame clones and omits some. The repertoire holds hundreds of thousands of clones, with roughly 80% as singletons. The sample taken for sequencing was PBMCs or T cells enriched from blood (not recorded which). These receptors all come from a man between 40 and 49 years old who had been exposed to COVID-19. Each CDR3 is given with its conserved first and last residue. The D gene is left open where the match is weak. The listing skips clone size in some rows; elsewhere it reads once, few, many or a size class.

J gene | V gene | clone size | D gene | CDR3 protein | CDR3 DNA
TRBJ2-1 | TRBV7-2 | few | TRBD2 | CASSRLAEGYNEQFF | TGTGCCAGCAGCAGACTAGCGGAGGGATACAATGAGCAGTTCTTC
TRBJ2-4 | TRBV9 | NA | TRBD1 | CASSPRQGQNIQYF | TGTGCCAGCAGCCCCCGACAGGGGCAAAACATTCAGTACTTC
TRBJ2-7 | TRBV30 | NA | TRBD1 | CAWGNRGIYEQYF | TGTGCCTGGGGGAACAGGGGGATCTACGAGCAGTACTTC
TRBJ1-2 | TRBV7-9 | NA | NA | CASSLSGRAAGYTF | TGTGCCAGCAGCTTATCGGGCAGGGCTGCGGGCTACACCTTC
TRBJ2-3 | TRBV5-1 | NA | TRBD2 | CASSVLGGRADTQYF | TGCGCCAGCAGCGTCCTCGGGGGGAGGGCAGATACGCAGTATTTT
TRBJ1-2 | TRBV5-1 | NA | TRBD1 | CASSLPTGGHYGYTF | TGCGCCAGCAGCTTGCCTACAGGGGGCCACTATGGCTACACCTTC
TRBJ2-3 | TRBV6-6 | NA | NA | CASSLGQGKSDTQYF | TGTGCCAGCAGCCTTGGACAAGGGAAATCAGATACGCAGTATTTT
TRBJ2-7 | TRBV28 | NA | NA | CASSLTYEQYF | TGTGCCAGCAGTTTAACTTACGAGCAGTACTTC
TRBJ2-7 | TRBV30 | NA | TRBD1 | CAWSVQGTGVQYF | TGTGCCTGGAGTGTACAAGGGACAGGGGTACAGTACTTC
TRBJ1-1 | TRBV5-8 | NA | TRBD1 | CASSSRDRALSTEAFF | TGTGCCAGCAGCTCCAGAGACAGGGCATTGAGCACTGAAGCTTTCTTT
TRBJ1-1 | TRBV7-3 | NA | NA | CASSLWQGTEAFF | TGTGCCAGCAGCTTATGGCAGGGCACTGAAGCTTTCTTT
TRBJ2-1 | TRBV5-8 | NA | NA | CASSIGTFYNEQFF | TGTGCCAGCAGCATCGGGACTTTTTACAATGAGCAGTTCTTC
TRBJ2-3 | TRBV21-1 | NA | NA | CASSKISGQHTDTQYF | TGTGCCAGCAGCAAGATTTCGGGACAACACACAGATACGCAGTATTTT
TRBJ2-4 | TRBV18 | NA | NA | CASSPRPLRGILAKNIQYF | TGTGCCAGCTCACCTAGGCCTCTTAGGGGGATACTAGCCAAAAACATTCAGTACTTC
TRBJ1-5 | TRBV2 | NA | TRBD1 | CASSDRASEQPQHF | TGTGCCAGCAGCGACAGGGCTTCTGAGCAGCCCCAGCATTTT
TRBJ1-4 | TRBV18 | NA | TRBD1 | CASSQGTELFF | TGTGCCAGCTCACAAGGGACAGAACTGTTTTTT
TRBJ2-2 | TRBV4-1 | few | TRBD2 | CASSQDLAGAGELFF | TGCGCCAGCAGCCAAGATCTAGCGGGAGCCGGGGAGCTGTTTTTT
TRBJ2-3 | TRBV5-1 | once | NA | CASSNHRGAADTQYF | TGCGCCAGCAGCAACCATCGGGGGGCGGCAGATACGCAGTATTTT
TRBJ1-6 | TRBV2 | NA | NA | CASSEQQGTGWPLHF | TGTGCCAGCAGTGAGCAGCAAGGGACTGGGTGGCCCCTCCACTTT
TRBJ2-1 | TRBV7-9 | NA | TRBD2 | CASSPGLAGLHYEQFF | TGTGCCAGCAGCCCCGGACTAGCGGGTCTTCATTATGAGCAGTTCTTC
TRBJ2-2 | TRBV7-7 | NA | NA | CASSLARYTGELFF | TGTGCTAGCAGCTTAGCGCGCTACACCGGGGAGCTGTTTTTT
TRBJ1-2 | TRBV24-1 | NA | NA | CATSVGGPGNGYTF | TGTGCCACCAGTGTCGGGGGGCCAGGTAACGGCTACACCTTC
TRBJ2-1 | TRBV30 | NA | NA | CASRPGENEQFF | TGTGCCTCCCGCCCGGGAGAGAATGAGCAGTTCTTC
TRBJ2-1 | TRBV29-1 | NA | TRBD1 | CSVDNRGLDEQFF | TGCAGCGTAGACAACAGGGGTTTGGATGAGCAGTTCTTC
TRBJ1-6 | TRBV5-1 | once | NA | CASSPTGSSYNSPLHF | TGCGCCAGCAGCCCGACAGGCTCCTCCTATAATTCACCCCTCCACTTT
TRBJ1-1 | TRBV20-1 | NA | TRBD1 | CSARDRGEAFF | TGCAGTGCTAGGGACAGGGGTGAAGCTTTCTTT
TRBJ2-1 | TRBV3-1/TRBV3-2 | NA | TRBD2 | CASSHSSGRNPNEQFF | TGTGCCAGCAGCCACTCTAGCGGGAGGAACCCCAATGAGCAGTTCTTC
TRBJ2-2 | TRBV21-1 | once | NA | CASSKAEVLMGTSGSGDTGELFF | TGTGCCAGCAGCAAAGCGGAGGTCCTAATGGGGACTAGCGGGAGTGGGGACACCGGGGAGCTGTTTTTT
TRBJ2-7 | TRBV6-5 | few | TRBD1 | CASRPNRDRVNEQYF | TGTGCCAGCAGACCAAACCGGGACAGGGTGAACGAGCAGTACTTC
TRBJ1-2 | TRBV19 | NA | NA | CASTPRTVTTSSYGYTF | TGTGCCAGTACCCCCAGGACAGTGACTACCTCGAGCTATGGCTACACCTTC
TRBJ2-5 | TRBV6-1 | NA | NA | CASSEPVGAGETQYF | TGTGCCAGCAGTGAACCCGTTGGGGCAGGGGAGACCCAGTACTTC
TRBJ1-2 | TRBV4-2 | NA | NA | CASSQDDNRGGYTF | TGTGCCAGCAGCCAAGATGACAACCGGGGGGGCTACACCTTC
TRBJ2-1 | TRBV10-1 | NA | NA | CASSESPGYNEQFF | TGCGCCAGCAGTGAATCCCCAGGTTACAATGAGCAGTTCTTC
TRBJ2-1 | TRBV6-5 | NA | TRBD1 | CASTQELSGGRFF | TGTGCCAGCACCCAGGAACTTTCAGGGGGTAGGTTCTTC
TRBJ2-3 | TRBV24-1 | NA | TRBD1 | CATSPFGVSGQGFADTQYF | TGTGCCACCAGCCCTTTCGGTGTTTCGGGACAGGGGTTTGCAGATACGCAGTATTTT
TRBJ2-2 | TRBV10-1 | NA | NA | CASRSGANTGELFF | TGCGCCAGCAGGTCGGGGGCGAACACCGGGGAGCTGTTTTTT
TRBJ2-1 | TRBV3-1/TRBV3-2 | NA | TRBD2 | CASSPRAGGGDEQFF | TGTGCCAGCAGCCCCCGAGCGGGAGGGGGGGATGAGCAGTTCTTC
TRBJ2-2 | TRBV2 | once | TRBD1 | CASSENPRGPGELFF | TGTGCCAGCAGTGAGAATCCCAGGGGGCCCGGGGAGCTGTTTTTT
TRBJ1-6 | TRBV18 | NA | NA | CASNQGSDSPLHF | TGTGCCAGCAACCAGGGGTCCGATTCACCCCTCCACTTT
TRBJ2-7 | TRBV7-3 | NA | TRBD2 | CASSLGWEGYYEQYF | TGTGCCAGCAGCTTAGGGTGGGAGGGGTATTACGAGCAGTACTTC
TRBJ2-3 | TRBV2 | NA | TRBD2 | CASRGGFRISTDTQYF | TGTGCCAGCAGGGGGGGGTTCCGGATTAGCACAGATACGCAGTATTTT
TRBJ2-1 | TRBV12-5 | once | NA | CASGRGGNNEQFF | TGTGCTAGTGGCCGCGGAGGCAACAATGAGCAGTTCTTC
TRBJ1-5 | TRBV27 | NA | TRBD1 | CATPWDRGNQPQHF | TGTGCCACACCTTGGGACAGAGGTAATCAGCCCCAGCATTTT
TRBJ1-6 | TRBV9 | NA | TRBD1 | CASSETGTRQSPLHF | TGTGCCAGCAGCGAGACAGGGACGAGGCAGTCACCCCTCCACTTT
TRBJ2-6 | TRBV25-1 | few | NA | CASSLSGANVLTF | TGTGCCAGCAGCCTTTCTGGGGCCAACGTCCTGACTTTC
TRBJ2-5 | TRBV3-1/TRBV3-2 | once | NA | CASSQAAGARETQYF | TGTGCCAGCAGCCAAGCCGCAGGGGCGAGGGAGACCCAGTACTTC
TRBJ2-7 | TRBV11-2 | NA | TRBD2 | CASSFLAGVIDEQYF | TGTGCCAGCAGCTTCCTAGCGGGAGTTATTGACGAGCAGTACTTC
TRBJ2-6 | TRBV24-1 | NA | TRBD1 | CATSSRQGVSGANVLTF | TGTGCCACCTCCAGTCGACAGGGGGTCTCTGGGGCCAACGTCCTGACTTTC
TRBJ1-5 | TRBV2 | NA | NA | CASDSGQKTASQHF | TGTGCCAGCGACTCCGGACAGAAAACCGCGTCCCAGCATTTT
TRBJ2-7 | TRBV2 | NA | NA | CASKITGSLTYEQYF | TGTGCCAGCAAGATTACAGGGTCTTTAACCTACGAGCAGTACTTC
TRBJ2-5 | TRBV5-8 | NA | NA | CASSLALEGRETQYF | TGTGCCAGCAGCTTGGCCCTGGAGGGTCGGGAGACCCAGTACTTC
TRBJ2-7 | TRBV5-6 | few | TRBD1 | CASSLGWDRGLGEQYF | TGTGCCAGCAGCCTGGGGTGGGACAGGGGGCTTGGCGAGCAGTACTTC
TRBJ2-3 | TRBV5-6 | NA | NA | CASSLGLPQRTDTQYF | TGTGCCAGCAGCTTGGGGCTCCCGCAACGCACAGATACGCAGTATTTT
TRBJ1-1 | TRBV11-2 | NA | NA | CASSLGEGHAEAFF | TGTGCCAGCAGCTTGGGGGAGGGGCACGCTGAAGCTTTCTTT
TRBJ1-2 | TRBV30 | NA | TRBD1 | CAWSQTGGKYGYTF | TGTGCCTGGAGTCAGACAGGGGGCAAATATGGCTACACCTTC
TRBJ2-7 | TRBV6-5 | NA | NA | CAVQSGTLTPYEQYF | TGTGCCGTCCAGTCGGGGACATTGACCCCCTACGAGCAGTACTTC